These T cell receptor beta chains were read from a single sample in a study of T cell repertoires in cytomegalovirus infection. No antigen has been assigned to these receptors. TCRdb called the reads again in MiXCR, with one record for every CDR3 protein. The sample records roughly 500,000 distinct CDR3 sequences, roughly a third being singletons. Sequences were derived from cultured PBMCs, sampled from culture after CMV antigen stimulation. These receptors originate from a human donor in good health (CMV status not recorded). Some clones in this sample may be carry-over from other donors' samples. Each CDR3 is given with its conserved first and last residue. Each record gives: J gene, clone size, V gene, D gene, CDR3 protein, CDR3 DNA. A D gene is named only where the DNA matches it firmly. Clone size is given for some rows only: seen once, a few or many times, or a class if the clone is expanded.

J: TRBJ2-1; size: -; V: TRBV28; D: -; CDR3: CASSSIQRSSYNEQFF; DNA: TGTGCCAGCAGTTCGATACAGAGAAGCTCCTACAATGAGCAGTTCTTC
J: TRBJ1-1; size: few; V: TRBV10-3; D: TRBD1; CDR3: CAINRGLNTEAFF; DNA: TGTGCCATTAACAGGGGTCTGAACACTGAAGCTTTCTTT
J: TRBJ1-2; size: few; V: TRBV18; D: -; CDR3: CASSPTTVESYGYTF; DNA: TGTGCCAGCTCACCGACTACGGTGGAGTCCTATGGCTACACCTTC
J: TRBJ2-1; size: once; V: TRBV6-6; D: -; CDR3: CASFPGVSGSRPEQFF; DNA: TGTGCCAGCTTTCCAGGGGTTTCGGGATCAAGACCTGAGCAGTTCTTC
J: TRBJ2-1; size: -; V: TRBV20-1; D: -; CDR3: CSVRGSVNPYNEQFF; DNA: TGCAGTGTTCGAGGTAGCGTGAATCCCTACAATGAGCAGTTCTTC
J: TRBJ2-6; size: many; V: TRBV5-1; D: -; CDR3: CASSPTGQGANVLTF; DNA: TGCGCCAGCAGCCCTACCGGACAGGGGGCCAACGTCCTGACTTTC
J: TRBJ2-7; size: -; V: TRBV7-9; D: -; CDR3: CASSYRGSEQYF; DNA: TGTGCCAGCAGCTACCGGGGGAGCGAGCAGTACTTC
J: TRBJ2-7; size: few; V: TRBV4-3; D: TRBD1; CDR3: CASSQGQGRVYEQYF; DNA: TGCGCCAGCAGCCAAGGACAGGGCAGGGTGTACGAGCAGTACTTC
J: TRBJ1-1; size: many; V: TRBV7-2; D: TRBD1; CDR3: CASSIKPGQVGTEAFF; DNA: TGTGCCAGCAGCATAAAGCCGGGACAGGTGGGCACTGAAGCTTTCTTT
J: TRBJ1-1; size: few; V: TRBV7-2; D: -; CDR3: CASSLVGWGMNTEAFF; DNA: TGTGCCAGCAGCTTAGTGGGATGGGGGATGAACACTGAAGCTTTCTTT
J: TRBJ2-3; size: many; V: TRBV7-2; D: TRBD1; CDR3: CASSWRTGTTDTQYF; DNA: TGTGCCAGCAGCTGGAGGACAGGAACCACAGATACGCAGTATTTT
J: TRBJ1-2; size: many; V: TRBV28; D: TRBD1; CDR3: CASSVTGTDSYGYTF; DNA: TGTGCCAGCAGTGTAACCGGGACAGACAGTTATGGCTACACCTTC
J: TRBJ1-5; size: -; V: TRBV6-1; D: -; CDR3: CASSDDTKNQPQHF; DNA: TGTGCCAGCAGTGATGACACCAAAAATCAGCCCCAGCATTTT
J: TRBJ1-5; size: few; V: TRBV28; D: -; CDR3: CASSPQLRVGRRGNQPQHF; DNA: TGTGCCAGCAGTCCACAGCTCAGGGTTGGCAGGCGTGGCAATCAGCCCCAGCATTTT
J: TRBJ2-2; size: few; V: TRBV7-2; D: TRBD2; CDR3: CASSTPGLAGGELFF; DNA: TGTGCCAGCAGCACACCGGGACTAGCGGGCGGGGAGCTGTTTTTT
J: TRBJ2-1; size: few; V: TRBV7-2; D: TRBD2; CDR3: CASSLTFSGRSYNEQFF; DNA: TGTGCCAGCAGCCTAACCTTTAGCGGGAGATCCTACAATGAGCAGTTCTTC
J: TRBJ2-3; size: -; V: TRBV3-1; D: -; CDR3: CASSQDGGAQMDTQYF; DNA: TGTGCCAGCAGCCAAGACGGTGGGGCACAAATGGATACGCAGTATTTT
J: TRBJ1-4; size: few; V: TRBV6-1; D: -; CDR3: CASTPQEGGRNEKLFF; DNA: TGTGCCAGCACTCCCCAAGAGGGGGGCCGTAATGAAAAACTGTTTTTT
J: TRBJ1-4; size: few; V: TRBV7-2; D: TRBD1; CDR3: CASSSGTGIVTNEKLFF; DNA: TGTGCCAGCAGTTCCGGGACAGGGATTGTAACTAATGAAAAACTGTTTTTT
J: TRBJ1-1; size: -; V: TRBV9; D: -; CDR3: CASSPQEAAVNTEAFF; DNA: TGTGCCAGCAGCCCACAGGAGGCGGCGGTGAACACTGAAGCTTTCTTT
J: TRBJ2-7; size: many; V: TRBV7-2; D: -; CDR3: CASSLRLSYEQYF; DNA: TGTGCCAGCAGCTTGCGGTTGTCCTACGAGCAGTACTTC
J: TRBJ2-7; size: -; V: TRBV6-2/TRBV6-3; D: -; CDR3: CASSASASYEQYF; DNA: TGTGCCAGCAGTGCGTCCGCTTCCTACGAGCAGTACTTC
J: TRBJ2-7; size: many; V: TRBV7-2; D: TRBD2; CDR3: CASSPGTSGDEQYF; DNA: TGTGCCAGCAGCCCAGGGACTAGCGGCGACGAGCAGTACTTC
J: TRBJ1-1; size: -; V: TRBV7-9; D: TRBD1; CDR3: CASSKRGGSNTEAFF; DNA: TGTGCCAGCAGCAAACGAGGGGGCTCGAACACTGAAGCTTTCTTT
J: TRBJ2-3; size: few; V: TRBV27; D: TRBD2; CDR3: CASSLSGRAMSDTQYF; DNA: TGTGCCAGCAGTTTATCTGGGAGGGCCATGTCAGATACGCAGTATTTT
J: TRBJ2-2; size: -; V: TRBV5-6; D: -; CDR3: CASSGSLSTGELFF; DNA: TGTGCCAGCAGCGGAAGCCTGTCCACCGGGGAGCTGTTTTTT
J: TRBJ2-1; size: -; V: TRBV30; D: -; CDR3: CAWRAGYNEQFF; DNA: TGTGCCTGGAGAGCAGGTTACAATGAGCAGTTCTTC
J: TRBJ2-4; size: many; V: TRBV9; D: -; CDR3: CASSVQGGSVDIQYF; DNA: TGTGCCAGCAGCGTCCAAGGGGGTAGCGTGGACATTCAGTACTTC
J: TRBJ1-5; size: -; V: TRBV7-2; D: TRBD1; CDR3: CASSLVPPTGNQPQHF; DNA: TGTGCCAGCAGCTTAGTCCCTCCGACAGGGAATCAGCCCCAGCATTTT
J: TRBJ1-2; size: -; V: TRBV10-3; D: -; CDR3: CAISEGKRNYGYTF; DNA: TGTGCCATCAGTGAGGGCAAGCGGAACTATGGCTACACCTTC
J: TRBJ2-1; size: once; V: TRBV7-3; D: -; CDR3: CASSDGTEQFF; DNA: TGTGCCAGCAGCGACGGGACAGAGCAGTTCTTC
J: TRBJ2-1; size: -; V: TRBV10-3; D: -; CDR3: CAISEGSNEQFF; DNA: TGTGCCATCAGTGAGGGGAGCAATGAGCAGTTCTTC
J: TRBJ2-2; size: -; V: TRBV12-3/TRBV12-4; D: -; CDR3: CASTASDDTGELFF; DNA: TGTGCCAGCACCGCATCTGATGACACCGGGGAGCTGTTTTTT